This TCR beta chain was observed in a study of regulatory T cells in long-lasting Graves disease. General study findings and limits: Among the persistent patients, 2,500 to 3,500 public clonotypes were shared, more than the roughly 970 shared among new patients. Gene preferences differed: TRBV28, TRBJ1-2, TRBJ2-5 in persistent cases.

HTBI primers from iRepertoire and Arm-PCR of CDR3 regions yielded the TCR beta libraries. TCRdb redid the calling of the multiplex PCR reads with MiXCR, one entry per CDR3 protein. The sample consists of approximately 400,000 distinct CDR3 sequences, more than 13% of them appearing once. The time point denotes: newly diagnosed GD, antithyroid drugs for less than 3 months. PBMC RNA served as the TCR library source. In this cohort, patients came from an endocrinology department located in Xi'an, China. This clonotype was seen at least ten times. No antigen is known for it. The CDR3 is made up of 10 amino acids. Germline CDR1 MNHNS, CDR2 SASEGT. V dropped 10 bases and J dropped 8 bases, with 10 bases sitting between them. Separately, the same data were catalogued under a study of T cells in Graves' hyperthyroidism and ophthalmopathy.

This sample comprised peripheral blood mononuclear cells (PBMCs), obtained at new diagnosis, from a patient treated with antithyroid drugs. The chain employs TRBV6-1 and TRBJ2-3; weak D call: TRBD2 (5 bases). The clonotype comes from a woman in her 30s with Graves disease. CDR3 DNA: TGTGCCACTTCCGAGGGTACGCAGTATTTT. Protein sequence: CATSEGTQYF.